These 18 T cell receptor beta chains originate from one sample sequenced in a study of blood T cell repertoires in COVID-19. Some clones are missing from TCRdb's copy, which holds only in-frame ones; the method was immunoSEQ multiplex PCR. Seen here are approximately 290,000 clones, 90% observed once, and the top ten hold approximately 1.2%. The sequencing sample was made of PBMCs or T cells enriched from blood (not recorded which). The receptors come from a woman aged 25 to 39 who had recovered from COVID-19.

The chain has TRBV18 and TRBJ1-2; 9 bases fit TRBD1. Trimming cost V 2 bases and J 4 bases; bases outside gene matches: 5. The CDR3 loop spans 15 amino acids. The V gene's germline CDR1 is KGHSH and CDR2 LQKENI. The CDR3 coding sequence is TGTGCCAGCTCACCAGACAGGGGGGTTGGCTATGGCTACACCTTC. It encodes CASSPDRGVGYGYTF.

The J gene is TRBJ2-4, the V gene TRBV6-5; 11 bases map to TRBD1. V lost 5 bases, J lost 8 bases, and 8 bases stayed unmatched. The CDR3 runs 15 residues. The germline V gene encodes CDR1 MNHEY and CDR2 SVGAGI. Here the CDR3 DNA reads TGTGCCAGCAGTACCTTCGGGACAGGGGGGTACATTCAGTACTTC. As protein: CASSTFGTGGYIQYF.

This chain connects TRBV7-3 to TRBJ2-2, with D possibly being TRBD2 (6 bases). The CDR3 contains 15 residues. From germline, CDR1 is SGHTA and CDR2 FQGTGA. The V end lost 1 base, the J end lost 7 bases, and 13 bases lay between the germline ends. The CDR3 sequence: CASSLNGGAYGELFF. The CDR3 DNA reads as TGTGCCAGCAGCTTAAACGGCGGGGCCTACGGGGAGCTGTTTTTT.

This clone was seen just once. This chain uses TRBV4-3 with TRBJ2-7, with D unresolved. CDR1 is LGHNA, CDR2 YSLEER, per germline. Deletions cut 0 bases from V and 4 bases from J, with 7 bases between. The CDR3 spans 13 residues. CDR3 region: CASSQEPDYEQYF. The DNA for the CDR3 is TGCGCCAGCAGCCAAGAGCCAGATTACGAGCAGTACTTC.

The CDR3 DNA follows: TGTGCCAGTAGAAGCGGGAGTGGCTACGAGCAGTACTTC. It specifies CASRSGSGYEQYF. The chain carries TRBV19 and TRBJ2-7, with TRBD2 matching over 8 bases. Germline trimming cut 6 bases from V and 3 bases from J; bases unmatched to any gene: 4. Looked up from germline, CDR1 is LNHDA and CDR2 is SQIVND (reference sequence). The CDR3 covers 13 residues.

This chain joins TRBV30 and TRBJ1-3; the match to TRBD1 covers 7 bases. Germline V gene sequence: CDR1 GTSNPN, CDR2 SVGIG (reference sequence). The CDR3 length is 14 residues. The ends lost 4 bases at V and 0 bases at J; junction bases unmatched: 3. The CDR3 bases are TGTGCCTGGACCCCAGGGGGCTCTGGAAACACCATATATTTT. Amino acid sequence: CAWTPGGSGNTIYF.

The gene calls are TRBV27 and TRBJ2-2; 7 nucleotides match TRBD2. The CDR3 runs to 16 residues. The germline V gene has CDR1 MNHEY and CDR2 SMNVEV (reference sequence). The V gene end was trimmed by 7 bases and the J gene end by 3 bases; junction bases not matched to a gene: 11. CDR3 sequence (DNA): TGTGCCAGCACCCCCGGTTGGGAGGGCCACACCGGGGAGCTGTTTTTT. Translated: CASTPGWEGHTGELFF.

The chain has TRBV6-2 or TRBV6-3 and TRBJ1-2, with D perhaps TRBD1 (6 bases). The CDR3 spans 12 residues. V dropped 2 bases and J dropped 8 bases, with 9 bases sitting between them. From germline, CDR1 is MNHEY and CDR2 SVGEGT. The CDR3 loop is CASSYTGRGYTF. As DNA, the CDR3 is TGTGCCAGCAGTTACACAGGGCGAGGCTACACCTTC.

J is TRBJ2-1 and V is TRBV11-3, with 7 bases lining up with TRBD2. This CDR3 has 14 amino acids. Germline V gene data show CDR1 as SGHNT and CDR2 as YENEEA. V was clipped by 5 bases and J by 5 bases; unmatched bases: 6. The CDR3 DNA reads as TGTGCCAGCAGCCGGCTAGCGGCCGACAATGAGCAGTTCTTC. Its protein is CASSRLAADNEQFF.

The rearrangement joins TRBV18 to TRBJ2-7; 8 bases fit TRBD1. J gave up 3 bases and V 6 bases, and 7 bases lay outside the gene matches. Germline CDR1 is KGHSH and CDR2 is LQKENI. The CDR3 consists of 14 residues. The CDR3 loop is CASSAATGVYEQYF. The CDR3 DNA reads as TGTGCCAGCTCGGCCGCGACAGGGGTCTACGAGCAGTACTTC.

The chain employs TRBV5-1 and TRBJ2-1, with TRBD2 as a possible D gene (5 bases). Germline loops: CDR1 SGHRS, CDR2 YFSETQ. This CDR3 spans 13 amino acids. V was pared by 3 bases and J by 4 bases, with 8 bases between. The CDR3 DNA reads TGCGCCAGCAGCTCAGGACTGTACAATGAGCAGTTCTTC. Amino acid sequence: CASSSGLYNEQFF.

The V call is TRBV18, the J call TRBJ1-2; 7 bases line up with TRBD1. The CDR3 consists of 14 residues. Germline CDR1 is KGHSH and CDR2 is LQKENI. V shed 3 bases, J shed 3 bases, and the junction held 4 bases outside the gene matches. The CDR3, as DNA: TGTGCCAGCTCACCGACAGGGAAGGACTATGGCTACACCTTC. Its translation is CASSPTGKDYGYTF.

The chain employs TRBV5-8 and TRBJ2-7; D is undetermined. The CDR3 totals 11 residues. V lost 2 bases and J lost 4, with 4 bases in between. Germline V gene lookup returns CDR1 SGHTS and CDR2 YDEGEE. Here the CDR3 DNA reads TGTGCCAGCAGCTTCCGTTACGAGCAGTACTTC. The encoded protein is CASSFRYEQYF. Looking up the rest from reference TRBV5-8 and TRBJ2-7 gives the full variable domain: EAGVTQSPTHLIKTRGQQATLRCSPISGHTSVYWYQQALGLGLQFLLWYDEGEERNRGNFPPRFSGRQFPNYSSELNVNALELEDSALYLCASSFRYEQYFGPGTRLTVT.

The CDR3 spells CASSDGPVGGYTF. DNA for the CDR3: TGTGCCAGCAGTGACGGTCCAGTCGGGGGCTACACCTTC. J is TRBJ1-2 and V is TRBV6-4; D gene unclear. CDR3 length equals 13 residues. Trimming removed 2 bases from V and 8 bases from J, with 12 bases in between. CDR1 and CDR2 (germline): MRHNA, SNTAGT.

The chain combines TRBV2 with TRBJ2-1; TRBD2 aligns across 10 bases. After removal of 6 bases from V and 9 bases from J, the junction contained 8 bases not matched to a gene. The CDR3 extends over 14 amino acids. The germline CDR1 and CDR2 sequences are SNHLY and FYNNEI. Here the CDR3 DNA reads TGTGCCAGCAGGGGTAGGACTAGCGGTGGTGAGCAGTTCTTC. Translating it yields CASRGRTSGGEQFF.

CDR3 coding DNA: TGTGCCAGCAGCCCCGGGAGTAATGAAAAACTGTTTTTT. Amino acids: CASSPGSNEKLFF. The rearrangement uses TRBV7-3 and TRBJ1-4; D gene ambiguous. Trimming shortened V by 5 bases and J by 4 bases, and 8 bases separated the two germline ends. This CDR3 has 13 residues. The germline V gene encodes CDR1 SGHTA and CDR2 FQGTGA.

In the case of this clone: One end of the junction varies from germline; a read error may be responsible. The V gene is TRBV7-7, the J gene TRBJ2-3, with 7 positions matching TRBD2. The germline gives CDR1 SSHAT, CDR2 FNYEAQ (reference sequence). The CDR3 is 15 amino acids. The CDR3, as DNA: TGTGCTAGCAGCCCCGGGGGGACGGCGACAGATACGCAGTATTTT. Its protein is CASSPGGTATDTQYF.

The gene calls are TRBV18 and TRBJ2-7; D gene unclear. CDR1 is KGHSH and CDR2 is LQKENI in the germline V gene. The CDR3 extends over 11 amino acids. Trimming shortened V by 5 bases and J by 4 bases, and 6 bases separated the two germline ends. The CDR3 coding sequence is TGTGCCAGCTCAGACACGTACGAGCAGTACTTC. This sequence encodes CASSDTYEQYF.